This TCR beta chain was captured in a study of shared clonotypes between healthy human individuals. Profiled with immunoSEQ multiplex PCR; TCRdb holds only in-frame clones, not every one. The data hold 2 million to 2.5 million clones, with over 85% observed a single time. Material for sequencing was naive CD4+ T cells from PBMCs. Specified subset: CD45RA+ positively selected. This receptor was taken from a man aged 18 to 29 in good health. Some clones in this sample may be carry-over from other donors' samples.

This chain's CDR3 is CSVERVADTQYF. Here the CDR3 DNA reads TGCAGCGTTGAAAGGGTCGCAGATACGCAGTATTTT. This chain connects TRBV29-1 to TRBJ2-3; D gene ambiguous. The CDR3 consists of 12 residues. CDR1 SQVTM and CDR2 ANQGSEA come from the germline V gene. With 2 bases removed from V and 4 bases from J, the gap between germline ends came to 7 bases.